A selection of T cell receptor beta chains follows, all from one sample in a study of blood T cell repertoires in COVID-19. This table comes from immunoSEQ multiplex PCR, and its TCRdb copy is limited to in-frame clones, with some not included. Of some 99,000 clones in the sample, about 90% are singletons; the top ten hold approximately 1.1%. Material: peripheral blood. Every receptor here comes from a human donor in a cohort sampled during active COVID-19. Each CDR3 is given with its conserved first and last residue. The order of the fields is V gene, J gene, CDR3 protein.

V gene: TRBV4-1
J gene: TRBJ2-3
CDR3 protein: CASSQRLAGPPPTDTQYF

V gene: TRBV5-4
J gene: TRBJ1-1
CDR3 protein: CASSLKGGNTEAFF

V gene: TRBV19
J gene: TRBJ1-3
CDR3 protein: CASSTDPRGNTIYF

V gene: TRBV2
J gene: TRBJ1-1
CDR3 protein: CASSTGSEAFF

V gene: TRBV28
J gene: TRBJ2-3
CDR3 protein: CASSVPSGRADTDTQYF

V gene: TRBV28
J gene: TRBJ2-4
CDR3 protein: CASSLHAVQIAKNIQYF

V gene: TRBV6-2/TRBV6-3
J gene: TRBJ2-7
CDR3 protein: CASSYPPSGGLSLHEQYF

V gene: TRBV7-7
J gene: TRBJ1-4
CDR3 protein: CASSSGRGRTEKLFF

V gene: TRBV5-1
J gene: TRBJ2-1
CDR3 protein: CASSLLLAGGRNEQFF

V gene: TRBV6-2/TRBV6-3
J gene: TRBJ2-2
CDR3 protein: CASSRTGRGDTGELFF

V gene: TRBV19
J gene: TRBJ2-2
CDR3 protein: CASVAGGRTGELFF

V gene: TRBV19
J gene: TRBJ2-7
CDR3 protein: CASSIVGRRGNSYEQYF

V gene: TRBV7-3
J gene: TRBJ2-5
CDR3 protein: CASSPGLAAPLGETQYF

V gene: TRBV4-1
J gene: TRBJ2-3
CDR3 protein: CASSLRGLAGGPDTQYF

V gene: TRBV19
J gene: TRBJ2-5
CDR3 protein: CASSFGQGRARETQYF

V gene: TRBV11-2
J gene: TRBJ1-2
CDR3 protein: CASSQTRNNYGYTF

V gene: TRBV4-2
J gene: TRBJ1-2
CDR3 protein: CASSQERESYTF

V gene: TRBV3-1/TRBV3-2
J gene: TRBJ1-6
CDR3 protein: CASSQGVEGSPLHF

V gene: TRBV3-1/TRBV3-2
J gene: TRBJ1-3
CDR3 protein: CASKVRGETGNTIYF

V gene: TRBV6-2/TRBV6-3
J gene: TRBJ2-7
CDR3 protein: CASTPGLAGVKYEQYF

V gene: TRBV18
J gene: TRBJ2-1
CDR3 protein: CASSPPGINEQFF

V gene: TRBV20-1
J gene: TRBJ2-7
CDR3 protein: CSASKSLAYEQYF

V gene: TRBV12-3/TRBV12-4
J gene: TRBJ2-1
CDR3 protein: CASSYRSYNEQFF

V gene: TRBV28
J gene: TRBJ2-7
CDR3 protein: CASSPAKSGDEQYF

V gene: TRBV27
J gene: TRBJ1-1
CDR3 protein: CASSPGGHTEAFF

V gene: TRBV19
J gene: TRBJ1-3
CDR3 protein: CASRTTGLGNTIYF

V gene: TRBV7-2
J gene: TRBJ2-5
CDR3 protein: CASSLSPGTVLYF

V gene: TRBV4-1
J gene: TRBJ1-1
CDR3 protein: CASSQVAGRGAEAFF

V gene: TRBV7-2
J gene: TRBJ1-4
CDR3 protein: CASSLGAVYSATNEKLFF

V gene: TRBV7-9
J gene: TRBJ1-6
CDR3 protein: CASSSHPGTGGSPLHF

V gene: TRBV7-2
J gene: TRBJ1-2
CDR3 protein: CASSLVDRGYGGYTF

V gene: TRBV7-2
J gene: TRBJ2-1
CDR3 protein: CASSLGPQGSEQFF

V gene: TRBV11-2
J gene: TRBJ2-7
CDR3 protein: CASSFRDSSYEQYF

V gene: TRBV24-1
J gene: TRBJ2-1
CDR3 protein: CATKGTSAEEQFF

V gene: TRBV7-7
J gene: TRBJ2-7
CDR3 protein: CASSPWTGQATPYEQYF

V gene: TRBV18
J gene: TRBJ2-7
CDR3 protein: CASSPAVGGGRYEQYF

V gene: TRBV2
J gene: TRBJ2-6
CDR3 protein: CASSLDRSGANVLTF

V gene: TRBV7-6
J gene: TRBJ2-7
CDR3 protein: CASSLGGGLVGHEQYF

V gene: TRBV7-3
J gene: TRBJ2-7
CDR3 protein: CASSPGPPLREQYF

V gene: TRBV18
J gene: TRBJ2-7
CDR3 protein: CASSPSRLGATYEQYF

V gene: TRBV3-1/TRBV3-2
J gene: TRBJ2-1
CDR3 protein: CASSTGLAGVEQFF

V gene: TRBV5-1
J gene: TRBJ2-3
CDR3 protein: CASSGRTGTDTQYF

V gene: TRBV11-2
J gene: TRBJ2-7
CDR3 protein: CASSVDSYEQYF

V gene: TRBV5-1
J gene: TRBJ2-5
CDR3 protein: CASSSAGTSGRETQYF

V gene: TRBV6-2/TRBV6-3
J gene: TRBJ2-7
CDR3 protein: CASSYSRGGYEQYF

V gene: TRBV7-9
J gene: TRBJ1-5
CDR3 protein: CASSLAGQGEGQPQHF

V gene: TRBV11-2
J gene: TRBJ2-3
CDR3 protein: CASSFSSDTQYF

V gene: TRBV6-5
J gene: TRBJ1-2
CDR3 protein: CASSLGQGFYGYTF

V gene: TRBV21-1
J gene: TRBJ1-3
CDR3 protein: CASSPPGGAGRVTIYF

V gene: TRBV5-4
J gene: TRBJ2-1
CDR3 protein: CASSLEGGVGRRWFF

V gene: TRBV2
J gene: TRBJ1-2
CDR3 protein: CASSEPIDRGQRRNYGYTF

V gene: TRBV24-1
J gene: TRBJ2-3
CDR3 protein: CATSELRGGTDTQYF